Each of the 20 T cell receptor beta chains below was sequenced from the same sample in a study of blood T cell repertoires in COVID-19. Sequencing used immunoSEQ multiplex PCR; TCRdb keeps in-frame clones, though not all of them. The sample contains around 150,000 clones, approximately 80% of which appear only once. The sequenced material came from peripheral blood. The receptor source for this set is a woman older than 75 with acute or convalescent COVID-19.

The J gene is TRBJ2-1, the V gene TRBV6-6; tentatively, D is TRBD2 (6 bases). Looked up from germline, CDR1 is MNHNY and CDR2 is SVGAGI (reference sequence). The CDR3 is made up of 15 amino acids. Trimming took 5 bases from V and 0 from J, leaving 11 bases between them. This CDR3 is CASSPLGSSYNEQFF. Here the CDR3 DNA reads TGTGCCAGCAGTCCCCTCGGGAGCTCCTACAATGAGCAGTTCTTC.

This clone was seen only a few times. This chain links TRBV7-2 with TRBJ1-2; TRBD1 matches 8 bases. The CDR3 runs 14 residues. CDR1 is SGHTA, CDR2 FQGNSA, per germline. V gave up 9 bases and J gave up 6 bases; unmatched junction bases: 12. The CDR3 sequence is CASNRDGQGHGYTF. The CDR3 bases are TGTGCCAGTAACCGCGATGGACAGGGCCATGGCTACACCTTC.

The chain uses TRBV10-2 and TRBJ2-2; D is perhaps TRBD2 (5 bases). V lost 4 bases and J lost 7, with 19 bases in between. Germline-derived CDR1 and CDR2 are WSHSY and SAAADI. The CDR3 extends over 16 amino acids. The CDR3, as DNA: TGCGCCAGCAGTGCACGGGCGGGTGGTTTTAACGGGGAGCTGTTTTTT. Amino acid sequence: CASSARAGGFNGELFF.

This rearrangement joins TRBV15 to TRBJ2-1; 7 positions match TRBD2. The V segment lost 11 bases and the J segment 1 base; nucleotides outside the gene matches: 11. This CDR3 spans 15 amino acids. Germline V gene lookup returns CDR1 LNHNV and CDR2 YYDKDF (reference sequence). CDR3 sequence (DNA): TGTGCCTCGCGCGGCGGGAGTGCTTCCTACAATGAGCAGTTCTTC. This encodes CASRGGSASYNEQFF.

The chain recombines TRBV4-1 with TRBJ2-7; D remains ambiguous. CDR1 is MGHRA, CDR2 YSYEKL, per germline. The CDR3 is made up of 16 amino acids. V lost 4 bases and J lost 3, with 19 bases in between. CDR3 nucleotides: TGCGCCAGCAGCCCCCAGAACCGTCCCTTGATCTACGAGCAGTACTTC. Its protein product is CASSPQNRPLIYEQYF.

The chain joins TRBV30 to TRBJ2-7; 10 nucleotides align to TRBD2. The CDR3 has 15 residues. The V gene's germline CDR1 is GTSNPN and CDR2 SVGIG (reference sequence). V shed 0 bases, J shed 5 bases, and the junction held 7 bases outside the gene matches. The CDR3 nucleotides are TGTGCCTGGAGTGTACAGGCTAGCGGGAGTGACGAGCAGTACTTC. It encodes CAWSVQASGSDEQYF.

The V gene is TRBV5-4, the J gene TRBJ2-7; D remains ambiguous. Trimming removed 0 bases at V and 1 base at J, with 8 bases between. Germline lookup yields CDR1 SGHNT and CDR2 YYREEE (reference sequence). The CDR3 is made up of 14 amino acids. The CDR3 is CASSLDLKSYEQYF. CDR3 coding DNA: TGTGCCAGCAGCTTGGATCTTAAATCCTACGAGCAGTACTTC. The full variable domain, rest sourced from reference TRBV5-4 and TRBJ2-7, is ETGVTQSPTHLIKTRGQQVTLRCSSQSGHNTVSWYQQALGQGPQFIFQYYREEENGRGNFPPRFSGLQFPNYSSELNVNALELDDSALYLCASSLDLKSYEQYFGPGTRLTVT.

V is TRBV5-4 and J is TRBJ2-3; TRBD1 matches 7 bases. Germline CDR1 reads SGHNT; CDR2 reads YYREEE (reference sequence). V gave up 3 bases and J gave up 3 bases; unmatched junction bases: 10. The CDR3 is 16 amino acids. CDR3 sequence (DNA): TGTGCCAGCAGCTCTTACAGGGGAGCATTGACAGATACGCAGTATTTT. This codes for CASSSYRGALTDTQYF.

The rearrangement links TRBV19 to TRBJ2-1; 13 bases match TRBD2. This CDR3 is built from 16 residues. Germline values: CDR1 LNHDA, CDR2 SQIVND (reference sequence). With 3 bases clipped from V and 6 bases from J, the junction kept 5 bases outside the gene matches. The CDR3 DNA reads TGTGCCAGTAGTATTATGACTAGCGGGAGGAGCAATGAGCAGTTCTTC. Translated, it gives CASSIMTSGRSNEQFF.

In this sample, this clone turned up once. The chain carries TRBV5-1 and TRBJ1-6; D unclear. This CDR3 comprises 14 residues. Germline values: CDR1 SGHRS, CDR2 YFSETQ. Between the trimmed V and J ends, which lost 0 bases and 7 bases, there was a span of 8 bases. DNA for the CDR3: TGCGCCAGCAGCTTGGACATTCCGAATTCACCCCTCCACTTT. It codes for CASSLDIPNSPLHF.

The V and J genes are TRBV27 and TRBJ2-7; 15 positions agree with TRBD2. Trimming cost V 6 bases and J 4 bases; bases outside gene matches: 4. From germline, CDR1 is MNHEY and CDR2 SMNVEV (reference sequence). The CDR3 consists of 15 residues. The CDR3 region is CASRPGLAGGYEQYF. The CDR3 DNA reads as TGTGCCAGCAGGCCGGGACTAGCGGGAGGTTACGAGCAGTACTTC.

The rearrangement uses TRBV9 and TRBJ2-7; 8 bases line up with TRBD1. Germline V gene lookup returns CDR1 SGDLS and CDR2 YYNGEE. The CDR3 spans 15 residues. Trimming removed 2 bases from V and 2 bases from J; junction bases left unmatched: 6. The CDR3 region is CASSVGQGFTYEQYF. CDR3 bases: TGTGCCAGCAGCGTCGGACAGGGCTTTACCTACGAGCAGTACTTC.

The CDR3 DNA is TGTGCCAGCAGTGGTCTAGCGGGGGGGCTCTACGAGCAGTACTTC. Its protein is CASSGLAGGLYEQYF. The chain links TRBV2 to TRBJ2-7; 12 bases agree with TRBD2. Germline assignment: CDR1 SNHLY and CDR2 FYNNEI. Losses at the gene ends were 4 bases for V and 3 bases for J; bases not matched to a gene: 4. The CDR3 extends over 15 amino acids.

This clone appeared a few times. The chain carries TRBV5-1 and TRBJ2-1, with 11 bases lining up with TRBD2. Trimming removed 4 bases from V and 0 bases from J; junction bases left unmatched: 9. Germline CDR1 SGHRS, CDR2 YFSETQ. The CDR3 is 18 residues long. CDR3 sequence reads: CASSGGLAGLSSYNEQFF. The CDR3 nucleotides read TGCGCCAGCAGCGGAGGACTAGCGGGCCTAAGCTCCTACAATGAGCAGTTCTTC.

This clone has only a few counts. This chain uses TRBV23-1 with TRBJ2-3; tentative D call: TRBD2 (5 bases). TRBV23-1 is designated an ORF whose function remains uncertain. The CDR3 runs to 14 residues. V lost 4 bases and J 5 bases, leaving 13 bases between the germline ends. The CDR3 nucleotides are TGCGCCAGCAGTCGTATCGAGGGTCGAGATACGCAGTATTTT. It specifies CASSRIEGRDTQYF.

This sequence joins TRBV6-6 and TRBJ2-2, with D maybe TRBD1 (6 bases). Germline V gene lookup returns CDR1 MNHNY and CDR2 SVGAGI (reference sequence). The V and J ends lost 5 bases and 0 bases respectively, with 16 bases between them. CDR3 length: 17 residues. The CDR3 loop is CASSPLPTGPNTGELFF. CDR3 DNA sequence: TGTGCCAGCAGTCCACTACCCACAGGGCCGAACACCGGGGAGCTGTTTTTT.

The rearrangement links TRBV3-1 (or the pseudogene TRBV3-2) to TRBJ1-1; D unclear. This CDR3 comprises 13 residues. V lost 6 bases, J lost 8 bases, and 16 bases lay in between. The germline gives CDR1 LGHDT, CDR2 YNNKEL (reference sequence). The CDR3 sequence is CASSHLITEEAFF. Written as DNA, the CDR3 is TGTGCCAGCAGTCATCTAATTACTGAGGAAGCTTTCTTT.

The chain has TRBV28 and TRBJ1-1; D perhaps matches TRBD1 (6 bases). V was shortened by 10 bases and J by 3 bases, with 15 bases between the two germline ends. The CDR3 spans 13 residues. The germline gives CDR1 MDHEN, CDR2 SYDVKM. The CDR3 region is CATGQRSYTEAFF. CDR3 bases: TGTGCCACCGGACAGAGATCTTACACTGAAGCTTTCTTT.

There are a few counts of this clone. J is TRBJ2-7 and V is TRBV15; 7 bases are a match to TRBD2. Germline CDR1 and CDR2: LNHNV and YYDKDF (reference sequence). V lost 3 bases, J lost 6 bases, and 11 bases stayed unmatched. The CDR3 has 15 residues. The CDR3 reads CATSRGGLERREQYF. The CDR3 coding sequence is TGTGCCACCAGCAGGGGAGGACTAGAGCGACGCGAGCAGTACTTC.

This clone was observed a few times. The V and J genes are TRBV5-5 and TRBJ2-1; 7 nucleotides line up with TRBD1. Germline loops: CDR1 SGHKS, CDR2 YYEKEE (reference sequence). This CDR3 has 15 amino acids. The trim removed 4 bases at V and 0 bases at J, leaving 4 bases unmatched. CDR3 bases: TGTGCCAGCAGCGGCCGGGACAGCTCCTACAATGAGCAGTTCTTC. Translating it yields CASSGRDSSYNEQFF.